This T cell receptor beta chain was retrieved from a study of T cell repertoires in cytomegalovirus infection. Study information: TCR beta signatures that were public indicated CMV infection and matching HLA type. Study-level results: Using cumulative public TCR beta family frequency, the authors identified those who carried CMV together with the relevant HLA. CMV-specific TCR beta clonotypes restricted by HLA-C were the ones dominating the ex vivo response.

Looked up from germline, CDR1 is MDHEN and CDR2 is SYDVKM. The CDR3 sequence is 13 residues long. The ends were cut back, 8 bases at V and 5 bases at J, with 15 bases in the middle. There are a few counts of this clonotype. Its antigen remains unknown. TCRdb reprocessed the reads via MiXCR and lists one record per CDR3 protein. Among 80,000 to 130,000 distinct CDR3 sequences listed, about 22% were seen once. The chain recombines TRBV28 with TRBJ1-1, with D hard to call. This sequence was found in a human donor in good health (CMV status not recorded). Some clones in this sample may be carry-over from other donors' samples. The sequencing input was CD8+ T cells from PBMCs. The CDR3 DNA follows: TGTGCCAGCGGAACGACCTTTCGTACTGAAGCTTTCTTT. Translated, it gives CASGTTFRTEAFF.